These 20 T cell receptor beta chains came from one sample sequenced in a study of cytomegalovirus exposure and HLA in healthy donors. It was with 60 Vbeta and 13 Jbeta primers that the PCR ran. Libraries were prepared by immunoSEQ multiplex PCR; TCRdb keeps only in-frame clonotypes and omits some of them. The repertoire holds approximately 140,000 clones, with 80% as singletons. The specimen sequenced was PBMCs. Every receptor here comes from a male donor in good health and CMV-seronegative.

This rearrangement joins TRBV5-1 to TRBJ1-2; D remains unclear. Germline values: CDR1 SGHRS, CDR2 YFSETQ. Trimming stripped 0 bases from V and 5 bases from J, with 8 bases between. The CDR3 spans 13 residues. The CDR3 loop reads CASSLERGYGYTF. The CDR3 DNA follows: TGCGCCAGCAGCTTGGAGAGAGGGTATGGCTACACCTTC.

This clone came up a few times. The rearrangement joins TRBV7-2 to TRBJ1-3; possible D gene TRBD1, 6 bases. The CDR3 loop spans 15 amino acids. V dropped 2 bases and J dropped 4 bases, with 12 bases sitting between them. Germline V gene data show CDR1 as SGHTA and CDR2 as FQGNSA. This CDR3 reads CASSLQGTSGNTIYF. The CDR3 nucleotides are TGTGCCAGCAGCTTACAGGGGACCTCCGGAAACACCATATATTTT.

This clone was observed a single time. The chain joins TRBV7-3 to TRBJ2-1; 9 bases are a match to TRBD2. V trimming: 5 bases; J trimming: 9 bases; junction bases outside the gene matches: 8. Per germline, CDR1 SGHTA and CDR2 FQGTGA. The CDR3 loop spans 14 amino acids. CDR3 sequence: CASSPAGGFGEQFF. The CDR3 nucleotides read TGTGCCAGCAGCCCAGCGGGGGGATTTGGTGAGCAGTTCTTC.

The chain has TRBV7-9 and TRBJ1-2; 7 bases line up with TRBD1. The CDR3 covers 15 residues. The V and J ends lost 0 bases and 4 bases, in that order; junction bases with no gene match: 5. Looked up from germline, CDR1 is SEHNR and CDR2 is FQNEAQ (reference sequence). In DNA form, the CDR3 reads TGTGCCAGCAGCTTAGCGCCCGGGACAGTCTATGGCTACACCTTC. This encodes CASSLAPGTVYGYTF.

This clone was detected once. The DNA for the CDR3 is TGCGCCAGCAGCCAAGGCGGACAGGTTGCGGCTGAAGCTTTCTTT. Its protein is CASSQGGQVAAEAFF. This chain connects TRBV4-3 to TRBJ1-1; 7 bases agree with TRBD1. Trimming cost V 1 base and J 6 bases; bases outside gene matches: 8. The CDR3 sequence is 15 residues long. Germline loops: CDR1 LGHNA, CDR2 YSLEER.

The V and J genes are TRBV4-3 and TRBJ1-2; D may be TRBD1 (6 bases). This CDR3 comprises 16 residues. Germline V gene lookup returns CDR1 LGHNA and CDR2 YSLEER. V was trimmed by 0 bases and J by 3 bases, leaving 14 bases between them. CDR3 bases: TGCGCCAGCAGCCAAGAATATCTTTACAGGGACTATGGCTACACCTTC. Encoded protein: CASSQEYLYRDYGYTF.

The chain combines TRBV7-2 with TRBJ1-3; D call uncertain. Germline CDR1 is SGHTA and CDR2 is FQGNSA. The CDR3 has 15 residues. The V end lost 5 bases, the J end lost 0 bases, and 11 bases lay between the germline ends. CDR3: CASSPDGGSGNTIYF. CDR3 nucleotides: TGTGCCAGCAGCCCCGACGGCGGCTCTGGAAACACCATATATTTT.

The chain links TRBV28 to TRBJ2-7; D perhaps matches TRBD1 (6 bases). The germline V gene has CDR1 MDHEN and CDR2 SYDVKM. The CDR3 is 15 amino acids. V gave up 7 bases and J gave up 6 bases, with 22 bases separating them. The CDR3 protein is CASTKSRTGRGEQYF. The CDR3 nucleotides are TGTGCCAGCACCAAAAGTCGCACAGGCAGGGGCGAGCAGTACTTC.

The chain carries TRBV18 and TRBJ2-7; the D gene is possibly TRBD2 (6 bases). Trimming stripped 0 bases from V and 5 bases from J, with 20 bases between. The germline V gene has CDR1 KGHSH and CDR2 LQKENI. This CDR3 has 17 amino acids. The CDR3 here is CASSPPGGRVLLDEQYF. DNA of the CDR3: TGTGCCAGCTCACCACCGGGAGGTAGGGTCCTCCTTGACGAGCAGTACTTC.

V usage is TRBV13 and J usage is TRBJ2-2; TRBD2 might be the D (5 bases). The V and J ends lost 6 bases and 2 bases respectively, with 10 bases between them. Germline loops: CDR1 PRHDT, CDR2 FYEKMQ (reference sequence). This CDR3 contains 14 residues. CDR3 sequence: CASSLGANTGELFF. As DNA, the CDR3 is TGTGCCAGCAGTCTGGGAGCCAACACCGGGGAGCTGTTTTTT.

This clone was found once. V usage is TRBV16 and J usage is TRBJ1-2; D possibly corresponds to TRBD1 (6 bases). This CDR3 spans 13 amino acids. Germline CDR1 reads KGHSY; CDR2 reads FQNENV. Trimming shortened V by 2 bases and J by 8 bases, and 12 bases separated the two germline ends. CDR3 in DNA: TGTGCCAGCAGCCAAGCAGGGGCGGACGGCTACACCTTC. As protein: CASSQAGADGYTF.

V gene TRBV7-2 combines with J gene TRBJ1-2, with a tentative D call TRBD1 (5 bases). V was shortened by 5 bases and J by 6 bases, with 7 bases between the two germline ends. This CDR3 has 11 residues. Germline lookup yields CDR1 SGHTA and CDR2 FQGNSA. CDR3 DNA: TGTGCCAGCAGCCAGGGAAATGGCTACACCTTC. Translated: CASSQGNGYTF.

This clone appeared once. The CDR3 DNA sequence: TGTGCCAGCACCGGGACAGGGGTCTACGAGCAGTACTTC. Its protein product is CASTGTGVYEQYF. The chain carries TRBV2 and TRBJ2-7; 10 positions match TRBD1. Per the germline V gene, CDR1 is SNHLY and CDR2 is FYNNEI. The CDR3 loop spans 13 amino acids. The V segment lost 7 bases and the J segment 3 bases; nucleotides outside the gene matches: 3.

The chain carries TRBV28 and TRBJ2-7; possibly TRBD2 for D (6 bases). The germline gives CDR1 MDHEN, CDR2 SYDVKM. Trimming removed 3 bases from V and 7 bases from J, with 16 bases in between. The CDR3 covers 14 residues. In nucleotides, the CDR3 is TGTGCCAGCAGTTTTTCGTCGCGAGGGAGGGAGCAGTACTTC. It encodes CASSFSSRGREQYF.

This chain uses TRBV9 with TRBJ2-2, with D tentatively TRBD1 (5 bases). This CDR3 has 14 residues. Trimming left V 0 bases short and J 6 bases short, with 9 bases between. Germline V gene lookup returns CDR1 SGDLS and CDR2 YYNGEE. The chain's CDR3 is CASSVVGAAGELFF. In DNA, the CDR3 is TGTGCCAGCAGCGTAGTAGGGGCGGCCGGGGAGCTGTTTTTT.

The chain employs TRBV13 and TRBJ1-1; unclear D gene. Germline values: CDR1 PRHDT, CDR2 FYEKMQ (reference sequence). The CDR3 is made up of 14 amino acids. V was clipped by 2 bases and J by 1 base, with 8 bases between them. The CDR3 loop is CASSLITRNTEAFF. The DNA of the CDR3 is TGTGCCAGCAGCTTAATTACACGGAACACTGAAGCTTTCTTT.

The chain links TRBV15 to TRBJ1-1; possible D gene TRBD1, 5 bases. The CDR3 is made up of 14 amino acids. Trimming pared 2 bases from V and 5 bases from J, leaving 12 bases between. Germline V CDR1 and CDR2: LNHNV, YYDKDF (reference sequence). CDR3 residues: CATSRPRGETEAFF. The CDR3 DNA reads TGTGCCACCAGCAGACCTAGGGGTGAAACTGAAGCTTTCTTT.

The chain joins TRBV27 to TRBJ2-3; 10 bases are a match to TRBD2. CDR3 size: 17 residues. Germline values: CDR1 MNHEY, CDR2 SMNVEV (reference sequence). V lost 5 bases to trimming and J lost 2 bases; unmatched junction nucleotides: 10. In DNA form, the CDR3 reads TGTGCCAGCAGTCTCCGGACTAGCGGCCTCAACACAGATACGCAGTATTTT. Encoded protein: CASSLRTSGLNTDTQYF.

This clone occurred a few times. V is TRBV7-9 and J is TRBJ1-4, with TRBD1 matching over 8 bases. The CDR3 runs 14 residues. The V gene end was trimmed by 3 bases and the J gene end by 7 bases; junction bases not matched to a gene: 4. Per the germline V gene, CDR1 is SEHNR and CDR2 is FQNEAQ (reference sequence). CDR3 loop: CASSFQGAGEKLFF. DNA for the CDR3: TGTGCCAGCAGCTTTCAGGGGGCGGGTGAAAAACTGTTTTTT. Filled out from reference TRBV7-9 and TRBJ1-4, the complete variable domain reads DTGVSQNPRHKITKRGQNVTFRCDPISEHNRLYWYRQTLGQGPEFLTYFQNEAQLEKSRLLSDRFSAERPKGSFSTLEIQRTEQGDSAMYLCASSFQGAGEKLFFGSGTQLSVL.

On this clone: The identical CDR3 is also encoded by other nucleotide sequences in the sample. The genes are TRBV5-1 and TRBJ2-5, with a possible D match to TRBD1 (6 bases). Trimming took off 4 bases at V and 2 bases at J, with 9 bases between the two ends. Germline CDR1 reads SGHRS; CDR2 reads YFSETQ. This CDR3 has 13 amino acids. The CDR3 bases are TGCGCCAGCAGCCCGACAGGTCAAGAGACCCAGTACTTC. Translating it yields CASSPTGQETQYF.